This T cell receptor beta chain was sequenced for a study of blood T cell repertoires in COVID-19. Trimming took 0 bases from V and 6 from J, leaving 20 bases between them. The CDR3 covers 17 residues. Germline V gene lookup returns CDR1 GTSNPN and CDR2 SVGIG (reference sequence). Either two negative PCRs, clearance, or symptom resolution qualified Cohort 3 donors as recovered. Authors' data handling: Amplification from reference gene primers served as the basis for estimated nucleated cell counts. This table comes from immunoSEQ multiplex PCR, and its TCRdb copy is limited to in-frame clones, with some not included. The D gene and trimming were derived from the DNA, and the V and J assignments and clone size from that table. In the table there are about 220,000 clones, less than 90% of which are singletons.

The sequence came from a middle-aged woman who had recovered from COVID-19. The sample comprised PBMCs or T cells enriched from blood (not recorded which). The rearrangement joins TRBV30 to TRBJ1-4; D is uncertain. The CDR3, as DNA: TGTGCCTGGAGTGTAGGTCCCAGCGGAGGAGGGTATGAAAAACTGTTTTTT. It encodes CAWSVGPSGGGYEKLFF. The variable domain in full, with the rest retrieved from reference TRBV30 and TRBJ1-4, is SQTIHQWPATLVQPVGSPLSLECTVEGTSNPNLYWYRQAAGRGLQLLFYSVGIGQISSEVPQNLSASRPQDRQFILSSKKLLLSDSGFYLCAWSVGPSGGGYEKLFFGSGTQLSVL.